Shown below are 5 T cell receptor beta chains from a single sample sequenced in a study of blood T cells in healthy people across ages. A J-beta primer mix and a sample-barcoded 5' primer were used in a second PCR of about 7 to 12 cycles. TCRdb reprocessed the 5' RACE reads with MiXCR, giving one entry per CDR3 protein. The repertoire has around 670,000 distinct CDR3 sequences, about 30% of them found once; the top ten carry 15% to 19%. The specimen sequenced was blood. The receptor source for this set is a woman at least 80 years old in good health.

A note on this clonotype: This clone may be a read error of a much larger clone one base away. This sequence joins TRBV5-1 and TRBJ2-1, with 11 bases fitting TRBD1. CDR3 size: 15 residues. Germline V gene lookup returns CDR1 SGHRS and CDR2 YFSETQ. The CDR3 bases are TGCGCCAGCAGCCCCGGGACAGGGGGTTTCAATGGGCAGTTCTTC. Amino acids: CASSPGTGGFNGQFF.

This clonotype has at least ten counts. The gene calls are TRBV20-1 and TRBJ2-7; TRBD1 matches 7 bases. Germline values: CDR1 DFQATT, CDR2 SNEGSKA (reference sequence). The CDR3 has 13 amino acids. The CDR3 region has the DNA TGCAGCGCCTCGGGACAGCGTTCCTACGAGCAGTACTTC. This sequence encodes CSASGQRSYEQYF.

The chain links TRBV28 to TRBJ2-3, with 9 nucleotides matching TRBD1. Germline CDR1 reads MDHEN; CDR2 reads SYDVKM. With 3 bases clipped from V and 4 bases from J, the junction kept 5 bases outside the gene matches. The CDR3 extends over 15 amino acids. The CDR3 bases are TGTGCCAGCAGTTTCCAGACAGGGGGAGCAGATACGCAGTATTTT. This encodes CASSFQTGGADTQYF. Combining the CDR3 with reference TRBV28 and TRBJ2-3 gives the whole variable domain DVKVTQSSRYLVKRTGEKVFLECVQDMDHENMFWYRQDPGLGLRLIYFSYDVKMKEKGDIPEGYSVSREKKERFSLILESASTNQTSMYLCASSFQTGGADTQYFGPGTRLTVL.

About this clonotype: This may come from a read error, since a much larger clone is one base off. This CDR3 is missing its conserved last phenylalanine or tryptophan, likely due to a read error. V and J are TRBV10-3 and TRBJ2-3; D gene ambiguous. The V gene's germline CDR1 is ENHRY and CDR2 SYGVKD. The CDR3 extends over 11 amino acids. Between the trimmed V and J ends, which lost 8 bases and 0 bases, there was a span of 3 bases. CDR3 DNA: TGTGCCATCGCGAGCACAGATACGCAGTATATT. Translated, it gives CAIASTDTQYI.

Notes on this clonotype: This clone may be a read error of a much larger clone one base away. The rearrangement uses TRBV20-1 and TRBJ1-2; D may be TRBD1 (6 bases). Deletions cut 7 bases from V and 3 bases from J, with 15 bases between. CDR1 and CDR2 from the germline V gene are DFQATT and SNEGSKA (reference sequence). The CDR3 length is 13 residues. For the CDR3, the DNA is TGCAGTGTCTCACGGGGGGCTGACTATGGCTACACCTTC. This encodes CSVSRGADYGYTF.